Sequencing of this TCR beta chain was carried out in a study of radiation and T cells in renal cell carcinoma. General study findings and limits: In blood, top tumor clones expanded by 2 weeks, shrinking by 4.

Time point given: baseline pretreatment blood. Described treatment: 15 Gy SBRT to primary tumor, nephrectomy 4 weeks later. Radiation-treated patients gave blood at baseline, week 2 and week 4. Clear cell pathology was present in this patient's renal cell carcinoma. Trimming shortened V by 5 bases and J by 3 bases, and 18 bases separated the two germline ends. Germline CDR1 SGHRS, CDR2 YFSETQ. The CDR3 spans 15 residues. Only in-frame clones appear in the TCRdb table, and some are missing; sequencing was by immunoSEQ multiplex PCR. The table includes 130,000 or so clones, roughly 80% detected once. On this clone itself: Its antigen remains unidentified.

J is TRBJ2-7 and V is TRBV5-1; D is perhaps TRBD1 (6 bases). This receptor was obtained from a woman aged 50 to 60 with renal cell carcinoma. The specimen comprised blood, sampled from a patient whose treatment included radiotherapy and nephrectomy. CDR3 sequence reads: CASSSGGGQIYEQYF. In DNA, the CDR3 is TGCGCCAGCAGTTCTGGGGGCGGACAAATCTACGAGCAGTACTTC.